This T cell receptor beta chain is drawn from a study of T cells after yellow fever vaccination. Whole-study results and caveats: The secondary response showed a weaker magnitude and a faster peak, day 5 versus 15. The booster response re-showed most primary clones: around 97% CD4, roughly 91% CD8.

MiXCR, applied by TCRdb to the 5' RACE reads, yields one record per CDR3 protein. Found here are 160,000 or so distinct CDR3 sequences, 6% to 7.5% of them singletons; the top ten hold approximately 2.5%. CDR3 length: 14 residues. Between the trimmed V and J ends, which lost 6 bases and 1 base, there was a span of 10 bases. In germline, CDR1 is MNHEY, CDR2 SVGEGT. On this clonotype itself: Antigen: not known.

This chain uses TRBV6-2 or TRBV6-3 with TRBJ1-5; D gene uncertain. The source is a young man who received the YFV17D yellow fever vaccine. Sequenced material: CD4+ T cells sorted from PBMCs, taken less than 6 days after the first yellow fever vaccination. CDR3 bases: TGTGCCAGCAGCCTCCCCAGGAGCAATCAGCCCCAGCATTTT. It is translated as CASSLPRSNQPQHF.